This T cell receptor beta chain came from a study of blood T cell repertoires in COVID-19. Study background: COVID-19 samples from acute and convalescent phases originated in the United States, Italy and Spain. PBMCs, B-cell-depleted T cells, or T cells were the source of the cDNA or gDNA that made up the material.

The CDR3 length is 15 residues. From germline, CDR1 is SGHRS and CDR2 YFSETQ. Trimming cost V 0 bases and J 2 bases, with 11 bases left between them. Clones were sequenced by immunoSEQ multiplex PCR, and TCRdb holds only the in-frame ones, with some missing. The table records roughly 200,000 clones, 75% to 90% of them present only once. This receptor was obtained from a woman in her 40s with COVID-19, enrolled during active disease. Material: peripheral blood. V is TRBV5-1 and J is TRBJ1-2, with D possibly matching TRBD1 (6 bases). CDR3 sequence reads: CASSLGTGTNYGYTF. CDR3 DNA sequence: TGCGCCAGCAGCTTGGGCACAGGGACGAACTATGGCTACACCTTC.